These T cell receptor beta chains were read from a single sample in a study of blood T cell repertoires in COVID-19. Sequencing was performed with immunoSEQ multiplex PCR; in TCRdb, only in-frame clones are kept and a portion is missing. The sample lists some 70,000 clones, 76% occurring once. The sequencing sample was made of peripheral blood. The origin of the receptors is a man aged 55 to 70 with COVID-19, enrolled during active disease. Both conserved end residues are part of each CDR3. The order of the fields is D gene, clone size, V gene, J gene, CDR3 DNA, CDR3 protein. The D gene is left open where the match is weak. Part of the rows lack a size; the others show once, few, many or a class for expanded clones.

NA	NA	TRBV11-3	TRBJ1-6	TGTGCCAGCAGCTTAGATAAGGCTGGCGGACCCCTCCACTTT	CASSLDKAGGPLHF
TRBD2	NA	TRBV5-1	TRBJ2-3	TGCGCCAGCAGGGGCCGAGGAGCGGGGGGCGGAACGCAGTATTTT	CASRGRGAGGGTQYF
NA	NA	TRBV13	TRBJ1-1	TGTGCCAGCACAGACAGCCAGAACACTGAAGCTTTCTTT	CASTDSQNTEAFF
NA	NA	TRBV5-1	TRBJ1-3	TGCGCCAGCAGCTCGACGGGAGGCACTGGAAACACCATATATTTT	CASSSTGGTGNTIYF
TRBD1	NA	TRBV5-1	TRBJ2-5	TGCGCCAGCAGCCCGGGACAGGGGGAGACCCAGTACTTC	CASSPGQGETQYF
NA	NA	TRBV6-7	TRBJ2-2	TGTGCCAGCAGCCAGCCGGCAGGAGAGGGAGAGTCCACCGGGGAGCTGTTTTTT	CASSQPAGEGESTGELFF
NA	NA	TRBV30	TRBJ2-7	TGTGCCTGGAGTGTGGGCAGCTCCTACGAGCAGTACTTC	CAWSVGSSYEQYF
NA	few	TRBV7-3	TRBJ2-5	TGTGCCAGCAGCTTGGAGCGGGAAGAGACCCAGTACTTC	CASSLEREETQYF
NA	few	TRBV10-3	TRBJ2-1	TGTGCCATCAGTGAGTCGAGGGGGAATGAGCAGTTCTTC	CAISESRGNEQFF
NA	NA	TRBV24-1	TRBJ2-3	TGTGCCACCAGCGACCGGGGAGATACGCAGTATTTT	CATSDRGDTQYF
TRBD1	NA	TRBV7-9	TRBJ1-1	TGTGCCAGCAGCCGGGGACAGGTGAACACTGAAGCTTTCTTT	CASSRGQVNTEAFF
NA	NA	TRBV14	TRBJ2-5	TGTGCCAGCAGCCACCGACAGGTTCAAGAGACCCAGTACTTC	CASSHRQVQETQYF
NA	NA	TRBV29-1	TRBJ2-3	TGCAGCGTTGAAGTGTACGGGGTGGCCTCCCGGCGGGATACGCAGTATTTT	CSVEVYGVASRRDTQYF
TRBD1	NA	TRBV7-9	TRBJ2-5	TGTGCCAGCACCTCAGGGGGATACGAGACCCAGTACTTC	CASTSGGYETQYF
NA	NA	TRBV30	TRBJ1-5	TGTGCCTGCCCCGGAGAACTCGCCGATCAGCCCCAGCATTTT	CACPGELADQPQHF
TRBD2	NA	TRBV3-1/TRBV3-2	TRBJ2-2	TGTGCCAGCAGCCAAGCGGGCGGGAGTAACACCGGGGAGCTGTTTTTT	CASSQAGGSNTGELFF
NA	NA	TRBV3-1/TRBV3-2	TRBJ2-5	TGTGCCAGCAGCCAAGATGGCAGGTCCAGGACCCAGTACTTC	CASSQDGRSRTQYF
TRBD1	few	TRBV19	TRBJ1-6	TGTGCCAGTAATTCTCACCTGGGGACAGCGATATATAATTCACCCCTCCACTTT	CASNSHLGTAIYNSPLHF
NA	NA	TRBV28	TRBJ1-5	TGTGCCATTCAAAGGCAGAGGGATCAGCCCCAGCATTTT	CAIQRQRDQPQHF
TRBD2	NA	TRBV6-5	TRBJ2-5	TGTGCCAGCTCCTACGGGGGGGGGCAGGAGACCCAGTACTTC	CASSYGGGQETQYF
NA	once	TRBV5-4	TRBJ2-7	TGTGCCAACAGCTTCTCCCCGACCGGGAGCGAGCAGTACTTC	CANSFSPTGSEQYF
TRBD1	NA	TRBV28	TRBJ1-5	TGTGCCAGCAGTGTCGGGACAGGCGATCAGCCCCAGCATTTT	CASSVGTGDQPQHF
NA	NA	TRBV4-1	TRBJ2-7	TGCGCCAGCAGCCCCATCGGCGGGGCTCATCACGAGCAGTACTTC	CASSPIGGAHHEQYF
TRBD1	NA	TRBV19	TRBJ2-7	TGTGCCAGTAGTACGCAGGGGGCGGAAGAGCAGTACTTC	CASSTQGAEEQYF
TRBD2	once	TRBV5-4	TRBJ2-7	TGTGCCAGCAGCTCGCTAGCGGACACTTACGAGCAGTACTTC	CASSSLADTYEQYF
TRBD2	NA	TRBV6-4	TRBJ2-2	TGTGCCAGTAGAAGGACTAGCACCTCACACGGGGAGCTGTTTTTT	CASRRTSTSHGELFF
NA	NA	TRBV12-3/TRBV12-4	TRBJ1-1	TGTGCCAGCAGGATCAGGGAGGCGGCTGAAGCTTTCTTT	CASRIREAAEAFF
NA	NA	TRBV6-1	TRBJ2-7	TGTGCCAGCAGTGACAGTCTCTCCTACGAGCAGTACTTC	CASSDSLSYEQYF
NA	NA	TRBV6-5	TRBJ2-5	TGTGCCAGCAGTTACCCCGACAGCCAAGAGACCCAGTACTTC	CASSYPDSQETQYF
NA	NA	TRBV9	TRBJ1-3	TGTGCCAGCAGCGGCTACAGGGACACGGGTGAAAACACCATATATTTT	CASSGYRDTGENTIYF
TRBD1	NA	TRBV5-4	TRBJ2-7	TGTGCCAGCAGCTCTGGACAGGCTACCTACGAGCAGTACTTC	CASSSGQATYEQYF
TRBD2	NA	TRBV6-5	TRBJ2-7	TGTGCCAGCAGCCAAAGGGAGGGTGAGTACGAGCAGTACTTC	CASSQREGEYEQYF
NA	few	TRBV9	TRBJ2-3	TGTGCCAGCAGCGTACGTCCGGATACGCAGTATTTT	CASSVRPDTQYF
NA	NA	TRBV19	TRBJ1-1	TGTGCCAGTAGTATAGGACAGCTGAACACTGAAGCTTTCTTT	CASSIGQLNTEAFF
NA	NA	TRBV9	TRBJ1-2	TGTGCCAGCAGCACCCCCGGGGACTATGGCTACACCTTC	CASSTPGDYGYTF
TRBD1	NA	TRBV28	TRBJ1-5	TGTGCCAGCAGACCCCAGGGGGCGTCCAATCAGCCCCAGCATTTT	CASRPQGASNQPQHF
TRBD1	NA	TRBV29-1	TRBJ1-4	TGCAGCGTTGAATCGGGACAGTCCGGGGGAAAACTGTTTTTT	CSVESGQSGGKLFF
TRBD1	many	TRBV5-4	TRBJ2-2	TGTGCCAGCAGCAGACAGGGATCCGGGGAGCTGTTTTTT	CASSRQGSGELFF
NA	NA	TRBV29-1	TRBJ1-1	TGCAGCTCATCCCCCGGGGCGGGGGGCACTGAAGCTTTCTTT	CSSSPGAGGTEAFF
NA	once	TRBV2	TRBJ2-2	TGTGCCAGCAGTGGCGCCACCGGGGAGCTGTTTTTT	CASSGATGELFF